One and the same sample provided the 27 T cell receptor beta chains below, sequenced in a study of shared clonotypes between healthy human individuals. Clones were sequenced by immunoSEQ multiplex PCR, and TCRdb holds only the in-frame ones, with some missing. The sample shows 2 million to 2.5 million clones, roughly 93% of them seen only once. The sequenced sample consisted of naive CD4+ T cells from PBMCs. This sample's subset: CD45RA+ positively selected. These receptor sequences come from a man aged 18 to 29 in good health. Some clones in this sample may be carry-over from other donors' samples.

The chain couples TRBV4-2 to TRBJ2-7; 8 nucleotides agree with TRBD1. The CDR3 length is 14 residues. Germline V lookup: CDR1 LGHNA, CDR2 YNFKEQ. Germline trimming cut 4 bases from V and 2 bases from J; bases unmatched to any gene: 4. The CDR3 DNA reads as TGTGCCAGCAGCCCAAGACAGGGGACCTACGAGCAGTACTTC. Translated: CASSPRQGTYEQYF.

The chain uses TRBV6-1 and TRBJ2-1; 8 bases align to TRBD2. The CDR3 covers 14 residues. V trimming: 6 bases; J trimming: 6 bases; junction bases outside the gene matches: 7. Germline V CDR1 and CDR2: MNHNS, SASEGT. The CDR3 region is CASRTQAGGNEQFF. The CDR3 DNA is TGTGCCAGCAGGACACAGGCGGGAGGCAATGAGCAGTTCTTC.

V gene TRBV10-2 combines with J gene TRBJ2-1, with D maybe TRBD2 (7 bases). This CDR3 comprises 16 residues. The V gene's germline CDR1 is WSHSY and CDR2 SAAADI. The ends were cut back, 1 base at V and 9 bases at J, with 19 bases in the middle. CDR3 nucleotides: TGCGCCAGCAGTGAGTATGCTAGCGGAGGGGGAGCTGAGCAGTTCTTC. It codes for CASSEYASGGGAEQFF.

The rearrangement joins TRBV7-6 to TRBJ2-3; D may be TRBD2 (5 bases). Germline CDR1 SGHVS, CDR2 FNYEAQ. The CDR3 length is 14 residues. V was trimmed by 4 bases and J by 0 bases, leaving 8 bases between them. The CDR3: CASSSGGSTDTQYF. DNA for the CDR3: TGTGCCAGCAGCTCTGGAGGTAGCACAGATACGCAGTATTTT.

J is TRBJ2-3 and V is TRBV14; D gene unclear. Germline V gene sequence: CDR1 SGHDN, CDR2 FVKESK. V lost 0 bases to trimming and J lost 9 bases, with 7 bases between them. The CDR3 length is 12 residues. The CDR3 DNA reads TGTGCCAGCAGCCAAGATATGAGGACGCAGTATTTT. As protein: CASSQDMRTQYF.

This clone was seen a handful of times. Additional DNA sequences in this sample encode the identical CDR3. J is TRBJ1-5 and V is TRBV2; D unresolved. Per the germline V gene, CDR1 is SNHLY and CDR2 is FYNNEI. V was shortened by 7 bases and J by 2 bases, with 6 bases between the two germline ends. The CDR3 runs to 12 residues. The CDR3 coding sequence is TGTGCCAGCAAGGTCGGCAATCAGCCCCAGCATTTT. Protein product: CASKVGNQPQHF.

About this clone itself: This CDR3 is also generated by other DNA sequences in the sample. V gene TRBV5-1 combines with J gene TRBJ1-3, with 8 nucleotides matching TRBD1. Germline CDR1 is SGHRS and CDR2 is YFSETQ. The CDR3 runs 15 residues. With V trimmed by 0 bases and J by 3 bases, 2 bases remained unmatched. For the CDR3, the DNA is TGCGCCAGCAGCTTGGGGACAGGGAATGGAAACACCATATATTTT. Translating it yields CASSLGTGNGNTIYF. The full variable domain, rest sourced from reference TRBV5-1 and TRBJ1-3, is KAGVTQTPRYLIKTRGQQVTLSCSPISGHRSVSWYQQTPGQGLQFLFEYFSETQRNKGNFPGRFSGRQFSNSRSEMNVSTLELGDSALYLCASSLGTGNGNTIYFGEGSWLTVV.

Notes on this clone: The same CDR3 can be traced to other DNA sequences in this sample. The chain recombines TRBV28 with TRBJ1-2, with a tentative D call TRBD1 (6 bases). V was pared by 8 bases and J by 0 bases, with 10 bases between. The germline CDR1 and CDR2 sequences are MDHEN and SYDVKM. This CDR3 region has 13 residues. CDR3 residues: CASRTGSNYGYTF. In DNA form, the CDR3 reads TGTGCCAGCCGAACAGGGTCTAACTATGGCTACACCTTC.

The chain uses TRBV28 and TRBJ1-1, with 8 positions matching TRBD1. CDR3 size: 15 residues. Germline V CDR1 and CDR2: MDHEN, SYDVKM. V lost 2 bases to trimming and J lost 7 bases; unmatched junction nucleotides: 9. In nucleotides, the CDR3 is TGTGCCAGCAGTTTACCTGGACAGGGAACGGGTGAAGCTTTCTTT. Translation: CASSLPGQGTGEAFF.

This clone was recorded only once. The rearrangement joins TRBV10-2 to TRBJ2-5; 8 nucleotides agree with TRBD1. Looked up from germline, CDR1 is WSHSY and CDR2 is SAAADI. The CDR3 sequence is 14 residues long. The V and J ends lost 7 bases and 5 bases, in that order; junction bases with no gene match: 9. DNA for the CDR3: TGCGCCAGCAACCCGACAGGGGCCACCGAGACCCAGTACTTC. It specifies CASNPTGATETQYF.

The CDR3 is CASSHRDGTMNTEAFF. The CDR3 DNA reads as TGTGCCAGCAGCCACCGGGACGGGACTATGAACACTGAAGCTTTCTTT. The chain joins TRBV11-1 to TRBJ1-1, with D maybe TRBD1 (5 bases). V was shortened by 5 bases and J by 0 bases, with 16 bases between the two germline ends. The CDR3 contains 16 residues. Germline V gene data show CDR1 as SGHAT and CDR2 as FQDESV (reference sequence).

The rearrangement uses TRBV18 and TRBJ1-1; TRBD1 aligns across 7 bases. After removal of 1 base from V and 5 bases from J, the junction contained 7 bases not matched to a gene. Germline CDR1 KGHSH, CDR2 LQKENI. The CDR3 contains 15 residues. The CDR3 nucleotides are TGTGCCAGCTCACCACTACGAGGGGGCAGGACTGAAGCTTTCTTT. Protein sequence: CASSPLRGGRTEAFF.

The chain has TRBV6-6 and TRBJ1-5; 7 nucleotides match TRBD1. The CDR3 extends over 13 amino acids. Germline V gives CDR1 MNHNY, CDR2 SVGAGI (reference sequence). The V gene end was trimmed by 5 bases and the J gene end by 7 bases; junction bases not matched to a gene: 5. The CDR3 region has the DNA TGTGCCAGCAGTAGACAGGGTCGACAGCCCCAGCATTTT. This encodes CASSRQGRQPQHF.

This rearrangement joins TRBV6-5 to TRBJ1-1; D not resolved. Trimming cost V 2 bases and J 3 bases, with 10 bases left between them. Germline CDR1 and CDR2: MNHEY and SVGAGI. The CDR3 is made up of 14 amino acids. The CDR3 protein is CASSYVGRDTEAFF. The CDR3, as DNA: TGTGCCAGCAGTTACGTGGGGAGGGACACTGAAGCTTTCTTT.

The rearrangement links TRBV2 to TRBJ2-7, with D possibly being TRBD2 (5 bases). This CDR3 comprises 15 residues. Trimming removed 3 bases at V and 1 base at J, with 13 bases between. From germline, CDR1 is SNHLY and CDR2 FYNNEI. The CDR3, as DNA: TGTGCCAGCAGTGACGTGTGGAGGTGGTCCTACGAGCAGTACTTC. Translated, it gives CASSDVWRWSYEQYF.

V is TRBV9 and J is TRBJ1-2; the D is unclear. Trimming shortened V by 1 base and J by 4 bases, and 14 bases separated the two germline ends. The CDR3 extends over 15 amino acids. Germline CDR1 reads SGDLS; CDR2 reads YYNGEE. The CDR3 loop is CASSVSGVELYGYTF. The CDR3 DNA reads TGTGCCAGCAGCGTAAGTGGTGTCGAACTCTATGGCTACACCTTC.

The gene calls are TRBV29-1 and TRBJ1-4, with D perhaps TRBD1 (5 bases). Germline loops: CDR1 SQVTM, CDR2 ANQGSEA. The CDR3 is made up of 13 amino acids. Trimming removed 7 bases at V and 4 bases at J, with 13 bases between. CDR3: CSARGRVNEKLFF. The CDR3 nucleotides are TGCAGCGCCCGGGGACGGGTTAATGAAAAACTGTTTTTT. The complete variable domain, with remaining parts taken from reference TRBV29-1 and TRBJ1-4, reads SAVISQKPSRDICQRGTSLTIQCQVDSQVTMMFWYRQQPGQSLTLIATANQGSEATYESGFVIDKFPISRPNLTFSTLTVSNMSPEDSSIYLCSARGRVNEKLFFGSGTQLSVL.

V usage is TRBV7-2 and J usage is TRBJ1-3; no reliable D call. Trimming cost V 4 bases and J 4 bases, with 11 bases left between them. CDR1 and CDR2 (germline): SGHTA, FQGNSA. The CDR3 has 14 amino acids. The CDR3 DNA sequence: TGTGCCAGCAGCTCAACCGGGTTCGGAAACACCATATATTTT. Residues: CASSSTGFGNTIYF.

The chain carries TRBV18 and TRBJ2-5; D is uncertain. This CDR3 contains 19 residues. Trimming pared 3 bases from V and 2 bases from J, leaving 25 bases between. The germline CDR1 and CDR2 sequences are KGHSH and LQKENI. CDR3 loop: CASSPPRFGLSLGQETQYF. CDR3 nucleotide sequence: TGTGCCAGCTCACCCCCGAGATTCGGGCTAAGTCTAGGTCAAGAGACCCAGTACTTC.

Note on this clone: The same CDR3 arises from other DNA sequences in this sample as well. The DNA of the CDR3 is TGTGCCAGCAGCCTCACTAGCGACCCCTACAATGAGCAGTTCTTC. Encoded protein: CASSLTSDPYNEQFF. The gene calls are TRBV5-4 and TRBJ2-1, with 7 bases aligning to TRBD2. CDR3 length: 15 residues. CDR1 is SGHNT, CDR2 YYREEE, per germline (reference sequence). The V segment lost 4 bases and the J segment 2 bases; nucleotides outside the gene matches: 6. The full variable domain, its missing parts supplied by reference TRBV5-4 and TRBJ2-1, is ETGVTQSPTHLIKTRGQQVTLRCSSQSGHNTVSWYQQALGQGPQFIFQYYREEENGRGNFPPRFSGLQFPNYSSELNVNALELDDSALYLCASSLTSDPYNEQFFGPGTRLTVL.

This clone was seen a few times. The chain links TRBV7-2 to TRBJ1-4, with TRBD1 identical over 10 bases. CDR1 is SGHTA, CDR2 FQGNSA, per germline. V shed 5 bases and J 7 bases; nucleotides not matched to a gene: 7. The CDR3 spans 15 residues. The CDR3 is CASSPRQGAVEKLFF. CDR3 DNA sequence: TGTGCCAGCAGCCCCAGACAGGGGGCTGTTGAAAAACTGTTTTTT.

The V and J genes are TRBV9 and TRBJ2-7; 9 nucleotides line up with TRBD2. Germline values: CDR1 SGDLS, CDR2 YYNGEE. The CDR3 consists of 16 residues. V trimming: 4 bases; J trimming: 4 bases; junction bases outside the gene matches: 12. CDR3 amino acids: CASSPRAGGHAYEQYF. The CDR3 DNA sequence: TGTGCCAGCAGCCCCCGAGCGGGAGGCCACGCGTACGAGCAGTACTTC. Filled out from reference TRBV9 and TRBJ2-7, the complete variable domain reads DSGVTQTPKHLITATGQRVTLRCSPRSGDLSVYWYQQSLDQGLQFLIQYYNGEERAKGNILERFSAQQFPDLHSELNLSSLELGDSALYFCASSPRAGGHAYEQYFGPGTRLTVT.

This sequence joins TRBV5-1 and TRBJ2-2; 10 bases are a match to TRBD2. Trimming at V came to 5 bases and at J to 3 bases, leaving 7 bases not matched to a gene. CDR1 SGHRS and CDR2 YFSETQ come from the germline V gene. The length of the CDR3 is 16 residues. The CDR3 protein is CASRPGTSVDTGELFF. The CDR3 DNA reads TGCGCCAGCAGGCCCGGGACTAGCGTAGACACCGGGGAGCTGTTTTTT. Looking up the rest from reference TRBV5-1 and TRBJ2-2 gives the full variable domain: KAGVTQTPRYLIKTRGQQVTLSCSPISGHRSVSWYQQTPGQGLQFLFEYFSETQRNKGNFPGRFSGRQFSNSRSEMNVSTLELGDSALYLCASRPGTSVDTGELFFGEGSRLTVL.

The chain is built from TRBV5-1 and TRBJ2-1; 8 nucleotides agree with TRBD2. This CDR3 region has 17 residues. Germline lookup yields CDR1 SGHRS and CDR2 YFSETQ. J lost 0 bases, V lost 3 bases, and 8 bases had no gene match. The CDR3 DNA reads TGCGCCAGCAGCTGGGGACTAGGCACCAGCTCCTACAATGAGCAGTTCTTC. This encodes CASSWGLGTSSYNEQFF.

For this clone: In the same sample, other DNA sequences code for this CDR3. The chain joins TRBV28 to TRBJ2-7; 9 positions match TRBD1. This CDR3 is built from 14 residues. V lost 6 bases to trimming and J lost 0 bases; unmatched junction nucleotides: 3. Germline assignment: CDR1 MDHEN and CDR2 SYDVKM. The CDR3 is CASRRQGGSYEQYF. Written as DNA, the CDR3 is TGTGCCAGCAGGCGACAGGGGGGCTCCTACGAGCAGTACTTC.

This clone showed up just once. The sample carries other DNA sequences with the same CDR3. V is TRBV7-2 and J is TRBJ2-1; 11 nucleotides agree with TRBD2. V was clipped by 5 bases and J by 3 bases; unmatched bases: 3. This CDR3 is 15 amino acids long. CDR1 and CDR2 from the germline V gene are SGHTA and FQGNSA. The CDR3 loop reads CASSLGTSGYNEQFF. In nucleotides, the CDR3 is TGTGCCAGCAGCCTCGGGACTAGCGGCTACAATGAGCAGTTCTTC. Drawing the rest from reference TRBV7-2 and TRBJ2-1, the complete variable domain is GAGVSQSPSNKVTEKGKDVELRCDPISGHTALYWYRQSLGQGLEFLIYFQGNSAPDKSGLPSDRFSAERTGGSVSTLTIQRTQQEDSAVYLCASSLGTSGYNEQFFGPGTRLTVL.

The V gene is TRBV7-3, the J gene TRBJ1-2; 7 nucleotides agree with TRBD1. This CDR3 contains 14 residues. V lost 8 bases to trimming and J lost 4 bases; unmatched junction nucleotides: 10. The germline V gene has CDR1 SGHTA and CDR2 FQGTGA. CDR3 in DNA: TGTGCCAGCTCCGAAGGGGGCGACGGCTATGGCTACACCTTC. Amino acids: CASSEGGDGYGYTF. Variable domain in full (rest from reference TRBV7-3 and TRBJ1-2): GAGVSQTPSNKVTEKGKYVELRCDPISGHTALYWYRQSLGQGPEFLIYFQGTGAADDSGLPNDRFFAVRPEGSVSTLKIQRTERGDSAVYLCASSEGGDGYGYTFGSGTRLTVV.